This T cell receptor beta chain is from a study of chemoradiotherapy in HPV16-positive cancers. The wider study: Functional T-cell assays on two HPV16-positive patients' cells defined candidate HPV-specific clones and common TCR motifs. Findings and limits, study-wide: During treatment, candidate HPV-specific clones and E7-related motifs expanded in tumor. Functional assays defining HPV-specific T cells used only a couple of HPV16-positive patients.

Samples were taken several times over chemoradiotherapy. Germline CDR1 reads MDHEN; CDR2 reads SYDVKM. V dropped 5 bases and J dropped 6; count of bases not matched to a gene: 3. This CDR3 is 13 amino acids long. Notes on this clone: Its cognate antigen is unknown.

TCRdb's copy holds only in-frame clones and misses some; the assay was immunoSEQ multiplex PCR. The table includes roughly 15,000 clones, approximately 74% detected once. The chain recombines TRBV28 with TRBJ2-5; 10 bases align to TRBD2. Specimen collection occurred from a patient who underwent chemoradiotherapy. The origin of this receptor is a human donor with HPV-associated anogenital cancer. The CDR3 spells CASSVAGGKTQYF. The DNA for the CDR3 is TGTGCCAGCAGTGTAGCGGGAGGCAAGACCCAGTACTTC.